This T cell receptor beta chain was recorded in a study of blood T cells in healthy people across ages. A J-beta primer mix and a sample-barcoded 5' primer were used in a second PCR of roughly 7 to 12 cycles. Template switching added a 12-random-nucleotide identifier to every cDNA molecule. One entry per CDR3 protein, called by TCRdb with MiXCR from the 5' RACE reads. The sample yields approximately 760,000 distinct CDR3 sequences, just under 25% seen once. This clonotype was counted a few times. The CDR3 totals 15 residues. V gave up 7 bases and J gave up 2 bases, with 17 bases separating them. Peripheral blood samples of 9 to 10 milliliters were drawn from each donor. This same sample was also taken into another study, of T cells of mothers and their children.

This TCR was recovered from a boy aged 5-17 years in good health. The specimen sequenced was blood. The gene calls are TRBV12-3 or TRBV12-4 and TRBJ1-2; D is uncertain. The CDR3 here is CASNPRLNRNYGYTF. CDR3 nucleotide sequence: TGTGCCAGCAATCCCAGATTAAATAGAAACTATGGCTACACCTTC.